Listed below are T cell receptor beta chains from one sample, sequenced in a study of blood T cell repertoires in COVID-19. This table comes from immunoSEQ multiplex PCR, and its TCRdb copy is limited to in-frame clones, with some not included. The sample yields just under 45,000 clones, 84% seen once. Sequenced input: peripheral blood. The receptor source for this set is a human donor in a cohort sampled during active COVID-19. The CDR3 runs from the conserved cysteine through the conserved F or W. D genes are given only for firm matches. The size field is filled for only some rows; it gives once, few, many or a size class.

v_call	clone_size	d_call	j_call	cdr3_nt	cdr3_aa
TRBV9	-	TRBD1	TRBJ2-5	TGTGCCAGCAGCCCCCACAGGGGGCTACAAGAGACCCAGTACTTC	CASSPHRGLQETQYF
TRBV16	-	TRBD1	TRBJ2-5	TGTGCCAGCAGCCAATCGGGACAGGGGGCAGAGACCCAGTACTTC	CASSQSGQGAETQYF
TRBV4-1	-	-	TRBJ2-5	TGCGCCAGCAGCAACCGCAGGGCAGGTCTAAAGGAGACCCAGTACTTC	CASSNRRAGLKETQYF
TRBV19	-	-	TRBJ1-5	TGTGCCAGTAGAGTACAGGCTCATCAGCCCCAGCATTTT	CASRVQAHQPQHF
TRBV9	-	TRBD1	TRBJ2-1	TGTGCCAGCAGCGCGGAGGACAGGGGGTGGAATGAGCAGTTCTTC	CASSAEDRGWNEQFF
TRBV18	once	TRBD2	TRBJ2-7	TGTGCCAGCTCATCTACTAGCGGGGGATCCTACGAGCAGTACTTC	CASSSTSGGSYEQYF
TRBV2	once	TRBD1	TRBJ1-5	TGTGCCAGCACTAAAGGGACAGGGGGCCGGTCAAATCAGCCCCAGCATTTT	CASTKGTGGRSNQPQHF
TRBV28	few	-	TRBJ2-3	TGTGCCAGCAGTGTGGGTGGGGGCAGAACGGCGTATTTT	CASSVGGGRTAYF
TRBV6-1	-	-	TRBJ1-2	TGTGCCAGCAGTGAATCAGGAGGGTTTGGGGGCTACACCTTC	CASSESGGFGGYTF
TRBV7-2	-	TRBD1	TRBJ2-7	TGTGCCAGCAGCTTAGGGACAGGGTTTTCCTACGAGCAGTACTTC	CASSLGTGFSYEQYF
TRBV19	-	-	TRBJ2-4	TGTGCCAGTACCCCTTCCCCGTTAGCCAAAAACATTCAGTACTTC	CASTPSPLAKNIQYF